Given below is one TCR beta chain in context. These data come from a study of T cell responses to AZD1222 COVID-19 vaccine. The CDR3 extends over 15 amino acids. V lost 0 bases and J lost 7; bases outside the gene matches: 8. CDR1 is MNHEY and CDR2 is SVGAGI in the germline V gene. The protocol was immunoSEQ multiplex PCR, while the TCRdb copy is restricted to in-frame clones and leaves out a portion. The table has about 81,000 clones, around nine tenths seen once. V and J are TRBV6-5 and TRBJ1-2; TRBD1 matches 7 bases. The source was peripheral blood, collected 28 days after the second AZD1222 dose. The TCR comes from an adult who received the AZD1222 COVID-19 vaccine. The CDR3, as DNA: TGTGCCAGCAGTTACTCCGGGACAGCAGTTTTTGGCTACACCTTC. Translated, it gives CASSYSGTAVFGYTF.